This T cell receptor beta chain came from a study of shared clonotypes between healthy human individuals. CD45RO-negative CD8 cells positively selected for CCR7 made up the naive population, which excluded terminally differentiated effector memory CD45RA+ cells. General study findings and limits: Memory subsets had estimated richness that was generally smaller than that of naive subsets.

TCRdb's table, derived via immunoSEQ multiplex PCR, lists solely in-frame clones and lacks some. The table has some 2.1 million clones, 85% to 95% seen once. Turning to this clone: The antigen is not known.

The germline CDR1 and CDR2 sequences are GTSNPN and SVGIG (reference sequence). The CDR3 totals 16 residues. V was pared by 1 base and J by 3 bases, with 4 bases of the junction left unmatched. This chain joins TRBV30 and TRBJ2-3; the match to TRBD2 covers 13 bases. This sequence was found in a man between 18 and 35 years old in good health. Some clones in this sample may be carry-over from other donors' samples. The sample consisted of naive CD8+ T cells from PBMCs. The CDR3: CAWSDTSGRETDTQYF. The CDR3 DNA follows: TGTGCCTGGAGTGATACTAGCGGGAGGGAGACAGATACGCAGTATTTT.